A selection of T cell receptor beta chains follows, all from one sample in a study of OX40 agonist ivuxolimab in advanced cancers. Here immunoSEQ multiplex PCR was the method, and the copy in TCRdb shows in-frame clones only, minus some. This table holds under 150,000 clones, 90% found once. The sequencing here drew on CD4+ or CD8+ T cells sorted from blood, taken in a trial of the OX40 agonist ivuxolimab. The source is an adult with an advanced solid tumor such as melanoma, head and neck, liver or kidney cancer. The CDR3 runs from the conserved cysteine through the conserved F or W. Fields, in order: J gene, clone size, D gene, V gene, CDR3 DNA, CDR3 protein. D genes are given only for firm matches. Clone size is shown for a subset of rows, as once, few, many or a class of expanded clone.

J gene: TRBJ1-1; clone size: NA; D gene: NA; V gene: TRBV18; CDR3 DNA: TGTGCCAGCTCTCTGGGTATTCTCACTGAAGCTTTCTTT; CDR3 protein: CASSLGILTEAFF
J gene: TRBJ1-4; clone size: NA; D gene: NA; V gene: TRBV2; CDR3 DNA: TGTGCCAGCAGCTCCATTCTGGGGGGTGTCGGGGAAAAACTGTTTTTT; CDR3 protein: CASSSILGGVGEKLFF
J gene: TRBJ1-4; clone size: NA; D gene: NA; V gene: TRBV2; CDR3 DNA: TGTGCCAGCAGTCCCGGGGACGATGAAAAACTGTTTTTT; CDR3 protein: CASSPGDDEKLFF
J gene: TRBJ1-5; clone size: NA; D gene: NA; V gene: TRBV2; CDR3 DNA: TGTGCCAGCAAGCAGCAGGGGATCCATCAGCCCCAGCATTTT; CDR3 protein: CASKQQGIHQPQHF
J gene: TRBJ2-7; clone size: NA; D gene: NA; V gene: TRBV7-9; CDR3 DNA: TGTGCCAGCAGCTTCGCGACAACCGAGCAGTACTTC; CDR3 protein: CASSFATTEQYF
J gene: TRBJ2-2; clone size: once; D gene: NA; V gene: TRBV7-3; CDR3 DNA: TGTGCCAGCAGCACTAACAGGGACACCGGGGAGCTGTTTTTT; CDR3 protein: CASSTNRDTGELFF
J gene: TRBJ2-1; clone size: NA; D gene: TRBD1; V gene: TRBV11-3; CDR3 DNA: TGTGCCAGCAGCTTAGATTCGGAACAGGGGGCTTACAATGAGCAGTTCTTC; CDR3 protein: CASSLDSEQGAYNEQFF
J gene: TRBJ1-4; clone size: NA; D gene: NA; V gene: TRBV27; CDR3 DNA: TGTGCCAGCAGGGGGTGGGAACAGGGAAGGAATGAAAAACTGTTTTTT; CDR3 protein: CASRGWEQGRNEKLFF
J gene: TRBJ2-7; clone size: NA; D gene: NA; V gene: TRBV7-5; CDR3 DNA: TGTGCCAGAAGCTCCCCCCACCGGGACACCACCTACGAGCAGTACTTC; CDR3 protein: CARSSPHRDTTYEQYF
J gene: TRBJ2-7; clone size: NA; D gene: NA; V gene: TRBV5-1; CDR3 DNA: TGCGCCAGCAGCTTGGACCGGGTCGAGCAGTACTTC; CDR3 protein: CASSLDRVEQYF
J gene: TRBJ1-2; clone size: NA; D gene: NA; V gene: TRBV5-5; CDR3 DNA: TGTGCCAGCAGCTCCGGCGTGAACTATGGCTACACCTTC; CDR3 protein: CASSSGVNYGYTF
J gene: TRBJ2-5; clone size: NA; D gene: NA; V gene: TRBV5-1; CDR3 DNA: TGCGCCAGCAGCTTGGTGGTAGCGGCCAACCAAGAGACCCAGTACTTC; CDR3 protein: CASSLVVAANQETQYF
J gene: TRBJ2-7; clone size: NA; D gene: TRBD2; V gene: TRBV10-3; CDR3 DNA: TGTGCCATCAGCTCCGGGACTAGCTCTATCGAGCAGTACTTC; CDR3 protein: CAISSGTSSIEQYF
J gene: TRBJ2-1; clone size: NA; D gene: TRBD2; V gene: TRBV4-2; CDR3 DNA: TGTGCCAGCAGCCAACCTGGGGGGGGTAATGTTCGGTTCTTC; CDR3 protein: CASSQPGGGNVRFF
J gene: TRBJ2-5; clone size: once; D gene: NA; V gene: TRBV12-1; CDR3 DNA: TGTGCCAGCAGCAGGTCTAGCGGGGCGCAAAACCAAGAGACCCAGTACTTC; CDR3 protein: CASSRSSGAQNQETQYF
J gene: TRBJ2-1; clone size: few; D gene: TRBD2; V gene: TRBV7-8; CDR3 DNA: TGTGCCAGCAGCTTAACTACCGGGACTATCATTGATGAGCAGTTCTTC; CDR3 protein: CASSLTTGTIIDEQFF
J gene: TRBJ2-1; clone size: NA; D gene: TRBD2; V gene: TRBV27; CDR3 DNA: TGTGCCAGCAGTTTACTGGGACTAGCGGGGGGCAATGAGCAGTTCTTC; CDR3 protein: CASSLLGLAGGNEQFF
J gene: TRBJ2-6; clone size: NA; D gene: TRBD1; V gene: TRBV5-6; CDR3 DNA: TGTGCCAGCAGCCGAAGGGGACAGGGGAGCTCTGGGGCCAACGTCCTGACTTTC; CDR3 protein: CASSRRGQGSSGANVLTF
J gene: TRBJ1-1; clone size: NA; D gene: NA; V gene: TRBV6-5; CDR3 DNA: TGTGCCAGCAGTCCCTTGTTAATGAACACTGAAGCTTTCTTT; CDR3 protein: CASSPLLMNTEAFF
J gene: TRBJ2-2; clone size: once; D gene: TRBD2; V gene: TRBV27; CDR3 DNA: TGTGCCAGCAGTTTCCTCCGGGGGGAGGGCCTCACCGGGGAGCTGTTTTTT; CDR3 protein: CASSFLRGEGLTGELFF
J gene: TRBJ1-4; clone size: NA; D gene: NA; V gene: TRBV28; CDR3 DNA: TGTGCCAGCAGCACCGCACCGGGACTGGCGAATGAAAAACTGTTTTTT; CDR3 protein: CASSTAPGLANEKLFF
J gene: TRBJ1-4; clone size: NA; D gene: TRBD1; V gene: TRBV18; CDR3 DNA: TGTGCCAGCTCGTCGACTGTCAACAGGGGAGGGGAAAAACTGTTTTTT; CDR3 protein: CASSSTVNRGGEKLFF
J gene: TRBJ1-6; clone size: NA; D gene: TRBD1; V gene: TRBV2; CDR3 DNA: TGTGCCAGCAGTGAAGACAGGGGAAAACCCCTCCACTTT; CDR3 protein: CASSEDRGKPLHF
J gene: TRBJ1-1; clone size: NA; D gene: NA; V gene: TRBV5-5; CDR3 DNA: TGTGCCAGCAGCCCGAGTCAACAGCTCTCGAACACTGAAGCTTTCTTT; CDR3 protein: CASSPSQQLSNTEAFF
J gene: TRBJ1-2; clone size: NA; D gene: TRBD1; V gene: TRBV7-2; CDR3 DNA: TGTGCCAGCAGCAGACCGACAGGGGCTCATGGCTACACCTTC; CDR3 protein: CASSRPTGAHGYTF
J gene: TRBJ1-5; clone size: NA; D gene: TRBD1; V gene: TRBV7-9; CDR3 DNA: TGTGCCAGCAGCGCGGGGACAGGGGTTCAGCCCCAGCATTTT; CDR3 protein: CASSAGTGVQPQHF
J gene: TRBJ2-5; clone size: NA; D gene: NA; V gene: TRBV6-1; CDR3 DNA: TGTGCCAGCAGTGACGCTAGCGTAGAGACCCAGTACTTC; CDR3 protein: CASSDASVETQYF
J gene: TRBJ2-1; clone size: NA; D gene: TRBD2; V gene: TRBV9; CDR3 DNA: TGTGCCAGCAGCCAAGGGCGGCTAGCGGGCCCCGAGCAGTTCTTC; CDR3 protein: CASSQGRLAGPEQFF
J gene: TRBJ1-2; clone size: NA; D gene: NA; V gene: TRBV6-6; CDR3 DNA: TGTGCCAGCAGTTACACAACCCTTCAGGGAAATGGCTACACCTTC; CDR3 protein: CASSYTTLQGNGYTF
J gene: TRBJ2-1; clone size: NA; D gene: NA; V gene: TRBV27; CDR3 DNA: TGTGCCAGCAGACCCCAGGGGAATAATGAGCAGTTCTTC; CDR3 protein: CASRPQGNNEQFF
J gene: TRBJ1-1; clone size: once; D gene: TRBD1; V gene: TRBV15; CDR3 DNA: TGTGCCACCAGCAGAGTACAGGGGGCATTAGTCTCTGAAGCTTTCTTT; CDR3 protein: CATSRVQGALVSEAFF
J gene: TRBJ1-2; clone size: NA; D gene: TRBD1; V gene: TRBV10-3; CDR3 DNA: TGTGCCACCTCCGCGGGGACAGGGGGCGAGTATAACTATGGCTACACCTTC; CDR3 protein: CATSAGTGGEYNYGYTF
J gene: TRBJ1-1; clone size: NA; D gene: NA; V gene: TRBV7-2; CDR3 DNA: TGTGCCAGCAGCTCGGACCCAGCCCCATCGGAAGCTTTCTTT; CDR3 protein: CASSSDPAPSEAFF
J gene: TRBJ1-5; clone size: NA; D gene: NA; V gene: TRBV6-5; CDR3 DNA: TGTGCCAGCAGCCTTGGGGGGACTCAGCCCCAGCATTTT; CDR3 protein: CASSLGGTQPQHF
J gene: TRBJ2-1; clone size: NA; D gene: TRBD2; V gene: TRBV7-2; CDR3 DNA: TGTGCCAGCAGCTTACGGTCCGGGACTAGCGGGTACAATGAGCAGTTCTTC; CDR3 protein: CASSLRSGTSGYNEQFF
J gene: TRBJ1-1; clone size: NA; D gene: TRBD1; V gene: TRBV9; CDR3 DNA: TGTGCCAGCAGCGTAGTGGACAGGGGGCGGAACACTGAAGCTTTCTTT; CDR3 protein: CASSVVDRGRNTEAFF
J gene: TRBJ1-2; clone size: NA; D gene: NA; V gene: TRBV28; CDR3 DNA: TGTGCCAGCAGTTTAGGATACTATGGCTACACCTTC; CDR3 protein: CASSLGYYGYTF
J gene: TRBJ1-5; clone size: few; D gene: NA; V gene: TRBV6-1; CDR3 DNA: TGTGCCAGCAGAAACCTTAGGGAAGGCAATCAGCCCCAGCATTTT; CDR3 protein: CASRNLREGNQPQHF
J gene: TRBJ2-7; clone size: once; D gene: NA; V gene: TRBV20-1; CDR3 DNA: TGCAGTGCTAGACGAGACACCGGAGACTTC; CDR3 protein: CSARRDTGDF
J gene: TRBJ2-3; clone size: NA; D gene: TRBD2; V gene: TRBV7-3; CDR3 DNA: TGTGCCAGCAGCTTAATGGGAGGGTCCACAGATACGCAGTATTTT; CDR3 protein: CASSLMGGSTDTQYF
J gene: TRBJ1-1; clone size: NA; D gene: TRBD1; V gene: TRBV6-5; CDR3 DNA: TGTGCCAGCAGTAGACAGGGGCCGAACACTGAAGCTTTCTTT; CDR3 protein: CASSRQGPNTEAFF
J gene: TRBJ2-2; clone size: NA; D gene: TRBD2; V gene: TRBV15; CDR3 DNA: TGTGCCACCAGCACGTGGACTAGCGGGACTACCGGGGAGCTGTTTTTT; CDR3 protein: CATSTWTSGTTGELFF
J gene: TRBJ2-7; clone size: NA; D gene: NA; V gene: TRBV9; CDR3 DNA: TGTGCCAGCAGCGTAGGTAGCGGTTACTCCTACGAGCAGTACTTC; CDR3 protein: CASSVGSGYSYEQYF
J gene: TRBJ1-1; clone size: once; D gene: TRBD1; V gene: TRBV28; CDR3 DNA: TGTGCCAGCAGCCTCACAGGGGCAAGCACTGAAGCTTTCTTT; CDR3 protein: CASSLTGASTEAFF
J gene: TRBJ1-5; clone size: NA; D gene: NA; V gene: TRBV18; CDR3 DNA: TGTGCCAGCTCACCACCGGACAATAGCAATCAGCCCCAGCATTTT; CDR3 protein: CASSPPDNSNQPQHF
J gene: TRBJ2-7; clone size: NA; D gene: NA; V gene: TRBV25-1; CDR3 DNA: TGTGCCAGCAGTGAAACAATCTCAGTCTCCGGGCAGTACTTC; CDR3 protein: CASSETISVSGQYF
J gene: TRBJ1-3; clone size: NA; D gene: TRBD1; V gene: TRBV28; CDR3 DNA: TGTGCCAGCAGTCCAGCTCTGACAGGGCGAGGACGGTCCATATATTTT; CDR3 protein: CASSPALTGRGRSIYF
J gene: TRBJ2-3; clone size: NA; D gene: NA; V gene: TRBV6-1; CDR3 DNA: TGTGCCAGCAGTGCTTATATCTCCGGGCTTGAATTAGGCACAGATACGCAGTATTTT; CDR3 protein: CASSAYISGLELGTDTQYF
J gene: TRBJ1-1; clone size: NA; D gene: NA; V gene: TRBV5-4; CDR3 DNA: TGTGCCAGCAGCCCTGGAGGGGACTTTGGGACTGAAGCTTTCTTT; CDR3 protein: CASSPGGDFGTEAFF
J gene: TRBJ2-1; clone size: NA; D gene: NA; V gene: TRBV19; CDR3 DNA: TGTGCCAGTAGTATGGCGTCTAGTCCCCCCTACAATGAGCAGTTCTTC; CDR3 protein: CASSMASSPPYNEQFF
J gene: TRBJ2-4; clone size: few; D gene: NA; V gene: TRBV29-1; CDR3 DNA: TGCAGCGTTGAAGATATAACGCCGGCCAAAAACATTCAGTACTTC; CDR3 protein: CSVEDITPAKNIQYF
J gene: TRBJ2-7; clone size: NA; D gene: NA; V gene: TRBV4-1; CDR3 DNA: TGCGCCACCAGCCGGGACAAAGCCTACGAGCAGTACTTC; CDR3 protein: CATSRDKAYEQYF
J gene: TRBJ1-4; clone size: NA; D gene: TRBD1; V gene: TRBV7-2; CDR3 DNA: TGTGCCAGCAGCCTTGACAGGGGCGGGGAAAAACTGTTTTTT; CDR3 protein: CASSLDRGGEKLFF